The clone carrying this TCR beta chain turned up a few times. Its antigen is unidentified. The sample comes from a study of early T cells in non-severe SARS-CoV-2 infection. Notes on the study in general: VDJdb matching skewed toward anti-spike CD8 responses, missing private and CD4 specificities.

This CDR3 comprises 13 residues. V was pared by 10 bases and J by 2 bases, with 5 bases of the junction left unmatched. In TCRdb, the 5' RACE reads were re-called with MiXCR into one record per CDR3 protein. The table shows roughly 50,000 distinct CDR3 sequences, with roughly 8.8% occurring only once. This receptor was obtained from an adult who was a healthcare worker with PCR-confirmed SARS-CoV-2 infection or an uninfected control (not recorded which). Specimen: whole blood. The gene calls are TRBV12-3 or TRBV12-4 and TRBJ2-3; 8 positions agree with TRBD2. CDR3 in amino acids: CATRLANTDTQYF. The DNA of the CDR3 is TGTGCCACCCGACTAGCGAACACAGATACGCAGTATTTT.